The clone carrying this T cell receptor beta chain came up a few times. Its target is not known. The data are from a study of CD8 T cells in ankylosing spondylitis. TCRdb reprocessed the 5' RACE reads via MiXCR and lists one record per CDR3 protein. The sample holds approximately 250,000 distinct CDR3 sequences, 32% seen once. Study outcomes and limitations: Characteristic, it appeared, of ankylosing spondylitis blood was a TCR beta motif of roughly 8 highly homologous variants.

This CDR3 comprises 15 residues. The V gene end was trimmed by 5 bases and the J gene end by 8 bases; junction bases not matched to a gene: 6. CDR1 and CDR2 from the germline V gene are MNHNS and SASEGT. The sequencing sample was made of blood, either unsorted or a sorted T cell fraction (not recorded which). The chain joins TRBV6-1 to TRBJ2-1; 13 nucleotides agree with TRBD2. This TCR derives from a male donor with ankylosing spondylitis or in good health (not recorded which). The CDR3 spells CASSPPGLAGYEQFF. The DNA for the CDR3 is TGTGCCAGCAGTCCTCCGGGACTAGCGGGGTATGAGCAGTTCTTC.